This TCR beta chain comes out of a study of blood T cells in healthy people across ages. Study-level information: About one barcoded beta molecule per two T cells was the capture yield of template switching.

Whole-study results and caveats: Long-lived donors carried more naive CD4+ cells and greater diversity than aged donors. Estimates of total diversity, which came from one million sequenced T cells, were considered to be underestimates.

The germline V gene has CDR1 PRHDT and CDR2 FYEKMQ (reference sequence). The CDR3 loop spans 15 amino acids. Through a sample-barcoded 5' primer and a J-beta primer mix, a second PCR was run for roughly 6 to 12 cycles. MiXCR, applied by TCRdb to the 5' RACE reads, yields one record per CDR3 protein. Of 1.5 million or so distinct CDR3 sequences in the sample, about 45% were seen once. To note about this clonotype: No antigen is known for it.

Sequencing used blood. This receptor was obtained from a woman aged 18-30 years in good health. This chain uses TRBV13 with TRBJ2-1; 7 bases match TRBD1. The DNA matches TRBJ2-7 better at its end, which makes the J call doubtful. CDR3 nucleotide sequence: TGTGCCAGCAGCCTTTCGGGGACAGTTCACCACGAGCAGTACTTC. Translating it yields CASSLSGTVHHEQYF.